Below, one TCR beta chain is given with its context. What it recognizes is unknown. The sample originates from a study of post-analysis software for immune sequencing data. Overall study results and limits: By F measure, samples from a shared preparation batch strongly co-clustered. Higher frequency in patients than in controls was seen for roughly 5 TRBV segments, with TRBV5-6, TRBV5-1 and TRBV20-1 among them.

Trimming removed 4 bases from V and 2 bases from J, with 19 bases in between. The CDR3 covers 17 residues. Germline CDR1 and CDR2: SGHKS and YYEKEE (reference sequence). TCR beta cDNA libraries had unique molecular identifiers. TCRdb analysed the PCR reads with MiXCR anew, one entry per CDR3 protein. The table shows a few hundred thousand distinct CDR3 sequences, with about a third occurring only once. The source is a girl between 10 and 17 years old with multiple sclerosis. The sequenced sample consisted of blood. J is TRBJ2-1 and V is TRBV5-5; D unclear. The CDR3 nucleotides read TGTGCCAGCAGCCGCCAAAGAGTAACAGCCGCCTACAATGAGCAGTTCTTC. The encoded protein is CASSRQRVTAAYNEQFF.